The rows below give T cell receptor beta chains drawn from one sample of a study of T cell changes during pregnancy in multiple sclerosis. Using immunoSEQ multiplex PCR, the repertoire was profiled, and TCRdb retains in-frame clones only, with some absent. The table has 55,000 to 80,000 clones, 90% seen once. Sequencing was performed on peripheral blood, taken after pregnancy. Source of these receptors: a female donor in good health, enrolled as a control in a pregnancy study. Each CDR3 is given with its conserved first and last residue. The D gene is left open where the match is weak. Clone size is stated in some rows and not others, as once, few, many or a class when expanded.

size,J,V,D,CDR3,DNA
.,TRBJ2-7,TRBV10-1,TRBD1,CASSPGQGSEQYF,TGCGCCAGCAGTCCGGGACAGGGGTCCGAGCAGTACTTC
.,TRBJ2-3,TRBV5-1,.,CASTYAEVGSGTQYF,TGCGCCAGCACCTACGCGGAGGTGGGCTCTGGTACGCAGTATTTT
.,TRBJ2-7,TRBV28,TRBD2,CASRGTGGSYEQYF,TGTGCCAGCAGAGGGACGGGGGGTTCCTACGAGCAGTACTTC
.,TRBJ1-2,TRBV28,.,CASRTLDRAYGYTF,TGTGCCAGCAGGACTCTGGACAGAGCTTATGGCTACACCTTC
.,TRBJ2-2,TRBV6-4,.,CASSVSRNTGELFF,TGTGCCAGCAGTGTTAGCCGGAACACCGGGGAGCTGTTTTTT
.,TRBJ2-5,TRBV30,.,CAWSLAPSGTQYF,TGTGCCTGGAGTCTAGCGCCCTCGGGGACCCAGTACTTC
.,TRBJ2-1,TRBV5-1,TRBD2,CASRKESSGRVFNEQFF,TGCGCCAGCAGAAAAGAATCTAGCGGGAGGGTGTTCAATGAGCAGTTCTTC
.,TRBJ2-1,TRBV18,.,CASSRSNEQFF,TGTGCCAGCTCTCGGAGCAATGAGCAGTTCTTC
.,TRBJ1-6,TRBV20-1,.,CSARGEGSLHF,TGCAGTGCTAGGGGGGAGGGATCCCTCCACTTT
.,TRBJ1-5,TRBV30,TRBD1,CASSTGLQPQHF,TGTGCCAGCTCGACAGGGCTCCAGCCCCAGCATTTT
.,TRBJ1-5,TRBV19,.,CASTKMGHNQPQHF,TGTGCCAGCACCAAGATGGGCCATAATCAGCCCCAGCATTTT
.,TRBJ2-3,TRBV9,TRBD2,CASSDSGGPTDTQYF,TGTGCCAGCAGCGATAGCGGGGGGCCCACAGATACGCAGTATTTT
once,TRBJ2-7,TRBV2,TRBD2,CASSAPGLASYEQYF,TGTGCCAGCAGTGCCCCGGGACTAGCCTCCTACGAGCAGTACTTC
.,TRBJ2-3,TRBV5-6,.,CASSFTAADTQYF,TGTGCCAGCAGCTTCACCGCGGCAGATACGCAGTATTTT
.,TRBJ2-1,TRBV7-2,TRBD2,CASSPGLAGTSSYNEQFF,TGTGCCAGCAGCCCGGGACTAGCGGGGACGAGCTCCTACAATGAGCAGTTCTTC
.,TRBJ2-7,TRBV5-4,TRBD1,CASGGQNYEQYF,TGTGCCAGCGGGGGACAGAACTACGAGCAGTACTTC